This T cell receptor (beta chain) was identified during a study of siplizumab effects on memory and regulatory T cells. Only in-frame clones appear in the TCRdb table, and some are missing; sequencing was by immunoSEQ multiplex PCR. The sample records roughly 120,000 clones, around 94% being singletons. This clone was seen just once. The germline V gene has CDR1 MGHDK and CDR2 SYGVNS. V was cut by 4 bases and J by 6 bases, with 18 bases left in between. This CDR3 region has 15 residues. The V and J genes are TRBV25-1 and TRBJ1-2; possibly TRBD1 for D (5 bases). This clonotype originated in a human donor in good health. The sequenced sample was non-Treg CD4+ T cells sorted from blood. For the CDR3, the DNA is TGTGCCAGCAGTGTCCATATGGGAGGGGCGAATGGCTACACCTTC. Protein sequence: CASSVHMGGANGYTF.